One and the same sample provided the 31 T cell receptor beta chains below, sequenced in a study of cytomegalovirus exposure and HLA in healthy donors. PCR employed 60 Vbeta and 13 Jbeta primers. The table came from immunoSEQ multiplex PCR; TCRdb's copy has only in-frame clones and leaves some out. The sample has 150,000 to 200,000 clones; approximately 73% are singletons. Input material: PBMCs. These receptors all come from a woman in her late teens or twenties in good health and CMV-seropositive.

The chain joins TRBV11-2 to TRBJ2-7; 7 positions agree with TRBD2. V gave up 7 bases and J gave up 3 bases; unmatched junction bases: 6. The CDR3 covers 13 residues. From germline, CDR1 is SGHAT and CDR2 FQNNGV. In DNA form, the CDR3 reads TGTGCCAGCACCTCGGGCGGGGGCTACGAGCAGTACTTC. Residues: CASTSGGGYEQYF.

V gene TRBV5-1 combines with J gene TRBJ2-7, with D perhaps matching TRBD2 (5 bases). Per the germline V gene, CDR1 is SGHRS and CDR2 is YFSETQ. CDR3 length: 14 residues. The V and J ends lost 0 bases and 6 bases respectively, with 13 bases between them. The CDR3 DNA follows: TGCGCCAGCAGCTTGGCCGGACTCCCCTTCGAGCAGTACTTC. It translates to CASSLAGLPFEQYF.

This rearrangement joins TRBV5-1 to TRBJ2-3; 7 nucleotides agree with TRBD2. The trim removed 10 bases at V and 0 bases at J, leaving 14 bases unmatched. CDR3 length: 16 amino acids. Germline CDR1 and CDR2: SGHRS and YFSETQ. CDR3 sequence (DNA): TGCGCCTCCCGTTCTCTGGCTAGCGGAAGCACAGATACGCAGTATTTT. It yields the protein CASRSLASGSTDTQYF.

The chain couples TRBV25-1 to TRBJ2-2; 9 positions match TRBD2. The V segment lost 2 bases and the J segment 3 bases; nucleotides outside the gene matches: 10. There are 18 residues in the CDR3. CDR1 and CDR2 from the germline V gene are MGHDK and SYGVNS. Written as DNA, the CDR3 is TGTGCCAGCAGTGAACTAGCGGGGAGCGGGGGGCACACCGGGGAGCTGTTTTTT. Translating gives CASSELAGSGGHTGELFF.

V gene TRBV27 combines with J gene TRBJ1-2, with TRBD1 identical over 8 bases. The germline gives CDR1 MNHEY, CDR2 SMNVEV (reference sequence). J gave up 2 bases and V 5 bases, and 10 bases lay outside the gene matches. The CDR3 covers 16 residues. The CDR3 here is CASSAYSGGHNYGYTF. The CDR3 DNA follows: TGTGCCAGCAGTGCTTACTCAGGGGGCCACAACTATGGCTACACCTTC.

This clone was counted once. The chain uses TRBV30 and TRBJ2-3; 8 bases are a match to TRBD2. The CDR3 loop spans 14 amino acids. Germline CDR1 is GTSNPN and CDR2 is SVGIG (reference sequence). Trimming took 4 bases from V and 0 from J; bases not matched to a gene: 3. The CDR3 nucleotides are TGTGCCTGGAAGAAGCGGGGGAGCACAGATACGCAGTATTTT. Translated, it gives CAWKKRGSTDTQYF.

The DNA of the CDR3 is TGTGCCACCAGCAGAGATCGGGGGGGAAGTGCTAGTGGCTACACCTTC. Translation: CATSRDRGGSASGYTF. The rearrangement links TRBV15 to TRBJ1-2; D possibly corresponds to TRBD1 (5 bases). The germline V gene has CDR1 LNHNV and CDR2 YYDKDF (reference sequence). This CDR3 has 16 residues. With 0 bases removed from V and 7 bases from J, the gap between germline ends came to 18 bases.

As to this clone: A read error may account for a junction end that differs from germline. The V call is TRBV19, the J call TRBJ1-1, with 8 bases aligning to TRBD1. Germline CDR1 reads LNHDA; CDR2 reads SQIVND (reference sequence). The CDR3 is 16 residues long. CDR3 loop: CAGSIGLDRGNTEAFF. DNA of the CDR3: TGTGCCGGTAGTATAGGCCTCGACAGGGGGAACACTGAAGCTTTCTTT.

The chain carries TRBV7-2 and TRBJ2-3; TRBD2 matches at 12 bases. CDR1 and CDR2 (germline): SGHTA, FQGNSA. This CDR3 comprises 16 residues. Unmatched junction bases numbered 5, after V lost 4 bases and J lost 3 bases. The CDR3 is CASSSLAGGQTDTQYF. CDR3 nucleotides: TGTGCCAGCAGCTCCCTAGCGGGGGGGCAGACAGATACGCAGTATTTT.

J is TRBJ1-3 and V is TRBV4-2; TRBD1 aligns across 8 bases. The V and J ends lost 4 bases and 0 bases, in that order; junction bases with no gene match: 8. The germline V gene has CDR1 LGHNA and CDR2 YNFKEQ. CDR3 length: 17 residues. In DNA form, the CDR3 reads TGTGCCAGCAGCCGGCCCCGGACAGGGCTCTCTGGAAACACCATATATTTT. This encodes CASSRPRTGLSGNTIYF.

This chain uses TRBV5-1 with TRBJ2-7, with TRBD1 identical over 11 bases. After removal of 4 bases from V and 7 bases from J, the junction contained 10 bases not matched to a gene. Germline CDR1 is SGHRS and CDR2 is YFSETQ. This CDR3 region has 15 residues. CDR3 bases: TGCGCCAGCAGCCCCGGGACAGGGGGTATGTGGGAGCAGTACTTC. Its protein product is CASSPGTGGMWEQYF.

The V gene is TRBV6-6, the J gene TRBJ2-3; 9 nucleotides line up with TRBD2. The V and J ends lost 0 bases and 0 bases, in that order; junction bases with no gene match: 1. Germline lookup yields CDR1 MNHNY and CDR2 SVGAGI (reference sequence). CDR3 length: 16 residues. DNA for the CDR3: TGTGCCAGCAGTTACTCGAGCGGGGGGAGCACAGATACGCAGTATTTT. It specifies CASSYSSGGSTDTQYF.

The rearrangement uses TRBV15 and TRBJ1-4; TRBD1 might be the D (5 bases). V was cut by 1 base and J by 2 bases, with 14 bases left in between. Germline V lookup: CDR1 LNHNV, CDR2 YYDKDF (reference sequence). The CDR3 has 17 residues. The CDR3 region is CATSRGGAPATNEKLFF. CDR3 sequence (DNA): TGTGCCACCAGCAGAGGCGGGGCCCCCGCTACTAATGAAAAACTGTTTTTT.

The chain has TRBV14 and TRBJ2-7; 7 bases are a match to TRBD1. CDR3 length: 14 residues. Per germline, CDR1 SGHDN and CDR2 FVKESK. Trimming took 5 bases from V and 3 from J; bases not matched to a gene: 7. This CDR3 reads CASSDLDRDYEQYF. The CDR3 bases are TGTGCCAGCAGCGATCTCGACAGGGACTACGAGCAGTACTTC.

This rearrangement joins TRBV18 to TRBJ1-2; D not resolved. The CDR3 is 13 amino acids. Germline-derived CDR1 and CDR2 are KGHSH and LQKENI. V shed 6 bases and J shed 5 bases, with 13 bases lying between them. The DNA of the CDR3 is TGTGCCAGCTCGCTGGGAGAGCGGTATGGCTACACCTTC. The encoded protein is CASSLGERYGYTF.

This chain joins TRBV7-9 and TRBJ1-2; perhaps TRBD1 as D (5 bases). V shed 5 bases and J shed 4 bases, with 20 bases lying between them. The CDR3 covers 16 residues. CDR1 is SEHNR, CDR2 FQNEAQ, per germline (reference sequence). The CDR3 bases are TGTGCCAGCAGCCCATATACCCGCAGGGAGGGCTATGGCTACACCTTC. It codes for CASSPYTRREGYGYTF.

With respect to this clone: Other DNA sequences in this sample translate to the same CDR3. V is TRBV5-1 and J is TRBJ2-7; possible D gene TRBD1, 5 bases. This CDR3 contains 17 residues. The V end lost 4 bases, the J end lost 0 bases, and 20 bases lay between the germline ends. Germline V lookup: CDR1 SGHRS, CDR2 YFSETQ. CDR3 protein: CASSPTFRQRSSYEQYF. Here the CDR3 DNA reads TGCGCCAGCAGCCCTACGTTTAGACAGAGGAGCTCCTACGAGCAGTACTTC.

The chain links TRBV2 to TRBJ2-2; 10 nucleotides agree with TRBD2. V shed 5 bases, J shed 4 bases, and the junction held 7 bases outside the gene matches. CDR1 and CDR2 from the germline V gene are SNHLY and FYNNEI. CDR3 length: 16 residues. This chain's CDR3 is CASSLAGVRVTGELFF. The CDR3 DNA reads TGTGCCAGCAGTCTAGCGGGGGTGCGAGTCACCGGGGAGCTGTTTTTT.

The chain couples TRBV6-6 to TRBJ2-5; D is possibly TRBD2 (6 bases). The CDR3 is 13 residues long. V was clipped by 8 bases and J by 5 bases, with 15 bases between them. Germline CDR1 is MNHNY and CDR2 is SVGAGI (reference sequence). This CDR3 reads CASGRRERETQYF. The DNA for the CDR3 is TGTGCCAGCGGACGGCGGGAAAGGGAGACCCAGTACTTC.

This clone was detected a few times. V and J are TRBV4-2 and TRBJ1-5; TRBD1 matches 7 bases. Germline assignment: CDR1 LGHNA and CDR2 YNFKEQ. V was pared by 6 bases and J by 6 bases, with 14 bases of the junction left unmatched. The CDR3 is 16 amino acids. CDR3 bases: TGTGCCAGCAGTCTCGAAGTCCCCCAGGGGGGTCAGCCCCAGCATTTT. Translation gives CASSLEVPQGGQPQHF.

CDR3: CASSVVPGGRTGELFF. The CDR3, as DNA: TGTGCCAGCAGCGTGGTTCCAGGGGGAAGAACCGGGGAGCTGTTTTTT. This chain uses TRBV7-2 with TRBJ2-2, with 7 bases lining up with TRBD1. V gave up 5 bases and J gave up 5 bases; unmatched junction bases: 11. The germline V gene encodes CDR1 SGHTA and CDR2 FQGNSA. The CDR3 is made up of 16 amino acids.

This clone appeared a single time. V is TRBV30 and J is TRBJ1-5; 9 bases agree with TRBD1. The CDR3 totals 18 residues. Germline V gene sequence: CDR1 GTSNPN, CDR2 SVGIG (reference sequence). J was trimmed by 0 bases and V by 1 base; bases with no gene match: 10. CDR3 loop: CAWSADRGPPYSNQPQHF. The CDR3 nucleotides read TGTGCCTGGAGTGCGGACAGGGGACCACCTTATAGCAATCAGCCCCAGCATTTT.

In nucleotides, the CDR3 is TGTGCCAGCAGCTTAGCCGCCTACGAGCAGTACTTC. Protein sequence: CASSLAAYEQYF. The chain combines TRBV7-2 with TRBJ2-5; D remains unclear. The DNA end is more similar to TRBJ2-7, so the J call may be wrong. The length of the CDR3 is 12 residues. Germline V gives CDR1 SGHTA, CDR2 FQGNSA.

CDR3: CASSEYRESEAFF. The CDR3 bases are TGTGCCAGCAGTGAATACAGGGAGAGTGAAGCTTTCTTT. J is TRBJ1-1 and V is TRBV2, with TRBD1 as a possible D gene (6 bases). V lost 2 bases to trimming and J lost 7 bases, with 11 bases between them. Germline CDR1 is SNHLY and CDR2 is FYNNEI. The CDR3 spans 13 residues.

The chain is built from TRBV29-1 and TRBJ2-5, with 11 positions matching TRBD2. This CDR3 contains 15 residues. The germline V gene has CDR1 SQVTM and CDR2 ANQGSEA. V lost 4 bases to trimming and J lost 5 bases; unmatched junction nucleotides: 9. The CDR3 DNA reads TGCAGCGTTGTACCGGGACTAGCGGCCTCGGAGACCCAGTACTTC. This codes for CSVVPGLAASETQYF. Based on the CDR3 plus reference TRBV29-1 and TRBJ2-5, the full variable domain is SAVISQKPSRDICQRGTSLTIQCQVDSQVTMMFWYRQQPGQSLTLIATANQGSEATYESGFVIDKFPISRPNLTFSTLTVSNMSPEDSSIYLCSVVPGLAASETQYFGPGTRLLVL.

The CDR3 spells CASSPRDSYGYTF. In DNA form, the CDR3 reads TGTGCCAGCAGCCCACGGGACAGTTACGGCTACACCTTC. The gene calls are TRBV7-9 and TRBJ1-2; 7 bases map to TRBD1. Looked up from germline, CDR1 is SEHNR and CDR2 is FQNEAQ (reference sequence). The J segment lost 8 bases and the V segment lost 5 bases, leaving 8 bases of the junction unmatched. The CDR3 length is 13 residues.

V gene TRBV7-2 combines with J gene TRBJ2-3; TRBD2 aligns across 10 bases. The CDR3 sequence is 19 residues long. V gave up 1 base and J gave up 4 bases; unmatched junction bases: 14. Germline values: CDR1 SGHTA, CDR2 FQGNSA. CDR3 in DNA: TGTGCCAGCAGCTTAGGGAGCGGGGGGGTTTGGGGGTGGGCAGATACGCAGTATTTT. Residues: CASSLGSGGVWGWADTQYF.

The rearrangement links TRBV10-3 to TRBJ1-1, with a weak D call TRBD1 (6 bases). Trimming shortened V by 10 bases and J by 0 bases, and 12 bases separated the two germline ends. The CDR3 runs 13 residues. Germline CDR1 is ENHRY and CDR2 is SYGVKD. The CDR3 bases are TGTGCCAAGAAACAGGGCATGAACACTGAAGCTTTCTTT. It translates to CAKKQGMNTEAFF.

This rearrangement joins TRBV9 to TRBJ2-7; 9 bases fit TRBD1. Germline CDR1 is SGDLS and CDR2 is YYNGEE. The J segment lost 3 bases and the V segment lost 0 bases, leaving 7 bases of the junction unmatched. This CDR3 comprises 16 residues. The CDR3 nucleotides read TGTGCCAGCAGCGTAGGTCCGGGACAGGGTGTCTACGAGCAGTACTTC. Its translation: CASSVGPGQGVYEQYF.

V usage is TRBV27 and J usage is TRBJ2-2, with D possibly TRBD2 on 6 matching bases. The CDR3 totals 13 residues. CDR1 and CDR2 (germline): MNHEY, SMNVEV (reference sequence). Trimming shortened V by 8 bases and J by 4 bases, and 11 bases separated the two germline ends. CDR3 DNA: TGTGCCAGCCGGGACTTAAGCACCGGGGAGCTGTTTTTT. Its translation: CASRDLSTGELFF.

The chain is built from TRBV4-2 and TRBJ2-3, with 7 positions matching TRBD1. CDR3 length: 16 amino acids. From germline, CDR1 is LGHNA and CDR2 YNFKEQ. V lost 0 bases to trimming and J lost 1 base; unmatched junction nucleotides: 4. CDR3 region: CASSQEQGIRTDTQYF. The CDR3 nucleotides read TGTGCCAGCAGCCAAGAACAGGGGATCCGCACAGATACGCAGTATTTT.